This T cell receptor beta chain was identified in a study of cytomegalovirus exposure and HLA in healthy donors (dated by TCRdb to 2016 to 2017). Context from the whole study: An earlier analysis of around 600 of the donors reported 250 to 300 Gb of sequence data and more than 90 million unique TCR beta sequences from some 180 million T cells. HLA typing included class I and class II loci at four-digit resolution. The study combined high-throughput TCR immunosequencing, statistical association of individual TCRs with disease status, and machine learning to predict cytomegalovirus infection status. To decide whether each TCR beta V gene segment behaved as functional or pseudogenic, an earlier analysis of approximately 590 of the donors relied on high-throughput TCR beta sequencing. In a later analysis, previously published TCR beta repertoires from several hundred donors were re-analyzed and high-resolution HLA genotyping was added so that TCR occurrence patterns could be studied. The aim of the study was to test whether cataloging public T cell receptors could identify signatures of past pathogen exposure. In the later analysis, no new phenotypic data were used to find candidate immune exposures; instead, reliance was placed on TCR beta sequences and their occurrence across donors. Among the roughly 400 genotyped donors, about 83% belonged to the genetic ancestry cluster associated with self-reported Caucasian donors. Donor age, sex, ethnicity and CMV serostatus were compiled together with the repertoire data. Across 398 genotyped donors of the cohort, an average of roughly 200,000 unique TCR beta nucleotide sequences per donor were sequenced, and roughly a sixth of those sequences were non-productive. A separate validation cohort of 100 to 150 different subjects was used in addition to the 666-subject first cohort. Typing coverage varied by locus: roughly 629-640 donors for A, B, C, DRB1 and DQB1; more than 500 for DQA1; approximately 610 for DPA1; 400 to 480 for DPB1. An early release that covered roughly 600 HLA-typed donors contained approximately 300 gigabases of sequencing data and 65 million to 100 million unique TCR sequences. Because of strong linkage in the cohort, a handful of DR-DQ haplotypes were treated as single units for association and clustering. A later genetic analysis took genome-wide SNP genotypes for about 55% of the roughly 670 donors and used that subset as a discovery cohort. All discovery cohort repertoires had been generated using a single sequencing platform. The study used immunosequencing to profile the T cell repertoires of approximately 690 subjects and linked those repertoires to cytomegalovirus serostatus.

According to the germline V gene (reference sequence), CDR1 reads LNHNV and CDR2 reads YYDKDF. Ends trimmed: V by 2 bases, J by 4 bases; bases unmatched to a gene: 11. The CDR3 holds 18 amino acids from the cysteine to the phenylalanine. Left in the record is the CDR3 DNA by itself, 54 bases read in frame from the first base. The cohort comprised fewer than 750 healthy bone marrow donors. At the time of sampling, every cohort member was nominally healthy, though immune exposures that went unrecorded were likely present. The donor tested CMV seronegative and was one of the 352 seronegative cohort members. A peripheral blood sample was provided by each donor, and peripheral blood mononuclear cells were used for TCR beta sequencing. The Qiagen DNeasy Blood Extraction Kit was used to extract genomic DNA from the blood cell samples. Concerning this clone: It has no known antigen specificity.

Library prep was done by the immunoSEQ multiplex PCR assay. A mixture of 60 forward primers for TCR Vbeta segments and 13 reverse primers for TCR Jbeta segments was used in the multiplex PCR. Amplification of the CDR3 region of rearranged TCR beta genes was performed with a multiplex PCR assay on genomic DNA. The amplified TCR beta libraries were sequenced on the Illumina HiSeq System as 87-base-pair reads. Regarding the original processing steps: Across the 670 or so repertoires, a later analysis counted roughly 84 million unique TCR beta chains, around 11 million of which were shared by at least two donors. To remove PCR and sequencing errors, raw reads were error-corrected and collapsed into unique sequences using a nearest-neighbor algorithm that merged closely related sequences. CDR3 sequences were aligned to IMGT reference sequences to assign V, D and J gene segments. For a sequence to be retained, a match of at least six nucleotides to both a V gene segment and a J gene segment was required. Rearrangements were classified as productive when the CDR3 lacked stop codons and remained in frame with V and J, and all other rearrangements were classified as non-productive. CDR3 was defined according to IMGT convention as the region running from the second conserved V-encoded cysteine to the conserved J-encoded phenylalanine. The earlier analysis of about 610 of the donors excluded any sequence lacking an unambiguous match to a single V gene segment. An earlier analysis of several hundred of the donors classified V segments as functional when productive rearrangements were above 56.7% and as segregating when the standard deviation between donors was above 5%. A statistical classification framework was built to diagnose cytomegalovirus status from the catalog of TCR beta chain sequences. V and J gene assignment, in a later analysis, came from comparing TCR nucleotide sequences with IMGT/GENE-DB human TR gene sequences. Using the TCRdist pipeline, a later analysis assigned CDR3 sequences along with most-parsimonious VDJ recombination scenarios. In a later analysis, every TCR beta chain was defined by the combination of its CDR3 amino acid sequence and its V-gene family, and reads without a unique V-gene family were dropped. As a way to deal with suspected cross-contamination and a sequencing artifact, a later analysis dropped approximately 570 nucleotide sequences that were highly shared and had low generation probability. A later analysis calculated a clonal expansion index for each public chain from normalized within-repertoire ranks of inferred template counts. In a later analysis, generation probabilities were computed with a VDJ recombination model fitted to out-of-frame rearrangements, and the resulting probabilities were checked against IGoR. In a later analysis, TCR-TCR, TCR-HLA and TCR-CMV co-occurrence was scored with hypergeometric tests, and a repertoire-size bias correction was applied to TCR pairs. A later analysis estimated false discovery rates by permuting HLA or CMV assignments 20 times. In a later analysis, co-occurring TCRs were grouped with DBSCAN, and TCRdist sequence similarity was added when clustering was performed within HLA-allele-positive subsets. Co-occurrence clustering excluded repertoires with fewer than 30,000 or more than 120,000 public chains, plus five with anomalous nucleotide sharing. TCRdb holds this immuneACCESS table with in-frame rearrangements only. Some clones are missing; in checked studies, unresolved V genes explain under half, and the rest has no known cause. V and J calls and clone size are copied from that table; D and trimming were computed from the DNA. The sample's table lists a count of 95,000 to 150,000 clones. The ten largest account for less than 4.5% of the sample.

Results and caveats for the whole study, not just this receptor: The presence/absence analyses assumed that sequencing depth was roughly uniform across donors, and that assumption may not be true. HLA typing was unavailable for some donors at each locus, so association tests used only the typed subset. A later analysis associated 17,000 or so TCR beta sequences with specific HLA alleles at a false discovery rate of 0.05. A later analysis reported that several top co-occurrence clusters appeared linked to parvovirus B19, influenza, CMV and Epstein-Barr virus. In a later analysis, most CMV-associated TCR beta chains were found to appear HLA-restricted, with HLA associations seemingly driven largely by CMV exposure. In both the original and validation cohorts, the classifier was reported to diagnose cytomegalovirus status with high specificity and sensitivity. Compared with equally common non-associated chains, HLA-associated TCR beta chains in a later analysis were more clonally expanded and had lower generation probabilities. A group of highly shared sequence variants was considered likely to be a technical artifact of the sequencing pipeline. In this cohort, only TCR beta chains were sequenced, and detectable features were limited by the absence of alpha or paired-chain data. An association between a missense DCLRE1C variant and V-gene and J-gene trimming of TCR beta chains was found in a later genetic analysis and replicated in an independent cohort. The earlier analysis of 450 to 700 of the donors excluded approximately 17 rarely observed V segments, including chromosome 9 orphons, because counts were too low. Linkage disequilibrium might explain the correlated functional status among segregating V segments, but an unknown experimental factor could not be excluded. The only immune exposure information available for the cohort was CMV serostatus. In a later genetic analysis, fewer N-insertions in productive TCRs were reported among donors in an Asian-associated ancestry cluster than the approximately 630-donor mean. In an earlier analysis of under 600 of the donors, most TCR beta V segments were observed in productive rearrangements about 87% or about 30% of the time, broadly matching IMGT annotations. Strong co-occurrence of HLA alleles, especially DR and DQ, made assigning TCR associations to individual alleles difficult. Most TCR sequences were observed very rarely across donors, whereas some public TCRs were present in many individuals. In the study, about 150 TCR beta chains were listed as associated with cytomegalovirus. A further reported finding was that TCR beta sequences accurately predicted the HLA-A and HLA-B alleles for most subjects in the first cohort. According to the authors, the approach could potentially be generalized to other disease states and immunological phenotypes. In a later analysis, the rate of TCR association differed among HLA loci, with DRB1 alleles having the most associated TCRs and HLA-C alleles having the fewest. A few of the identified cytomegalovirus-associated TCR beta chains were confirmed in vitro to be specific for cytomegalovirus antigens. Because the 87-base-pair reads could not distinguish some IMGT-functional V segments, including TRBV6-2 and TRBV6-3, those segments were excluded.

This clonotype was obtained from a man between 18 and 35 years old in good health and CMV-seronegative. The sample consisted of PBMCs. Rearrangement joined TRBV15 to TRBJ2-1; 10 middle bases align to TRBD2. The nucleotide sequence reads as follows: TGTGCCACCAGCAGAAAGGGCGCAGCGGGGGGGCTATACAATGAGCAGTTCTTC. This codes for CATSRKGAAGGLYNEQFF.